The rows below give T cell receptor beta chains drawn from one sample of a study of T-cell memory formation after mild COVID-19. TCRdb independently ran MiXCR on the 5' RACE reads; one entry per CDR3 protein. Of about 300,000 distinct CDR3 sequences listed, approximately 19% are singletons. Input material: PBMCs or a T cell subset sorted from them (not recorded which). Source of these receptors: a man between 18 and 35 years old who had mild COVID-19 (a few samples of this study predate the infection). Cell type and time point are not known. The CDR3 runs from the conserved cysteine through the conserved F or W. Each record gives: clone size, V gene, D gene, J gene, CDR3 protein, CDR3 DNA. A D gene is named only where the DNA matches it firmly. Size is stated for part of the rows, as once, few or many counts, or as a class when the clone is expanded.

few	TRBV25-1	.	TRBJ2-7	CASGNTYEQYF	TGTGCCAGCGGAAATACCTACGAGCAGTACTTC
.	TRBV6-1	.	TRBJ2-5	CASSRIRGQETQYF	TGTGCCAGCAGCCGCATCAGGGGCCAAGAGACCCAGTACTTC
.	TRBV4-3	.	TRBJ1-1	CASSQYRDFAEAFF	TGCGCCAGCAGCCAGTACAGGGATTTCGCTGAAGCTTTCTTT
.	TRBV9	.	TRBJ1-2	CASSVRDFVGYTF	TGTGCCAGCAGCGTTCGGGATTTCGTCGGCTACACCTTC
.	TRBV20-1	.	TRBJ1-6	CSAAYSGVFSSPLHF	TGCAGTGCTGCTTACTCGGGGGTGTTTAGTTCACCCCTCCACTTT
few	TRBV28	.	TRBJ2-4	CASSPRGENQYF	TGTGCCAGCAGCCCCCGGGGAGAGAATCAGTACTTC
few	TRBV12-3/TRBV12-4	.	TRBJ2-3	CASMSSGPDTQYF	TGTGCCAGCATGTCCTCGGGGCCAGATACGCAGTATTTT
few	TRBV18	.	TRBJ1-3	CASSPGFLRNTIYF	TGTGCCAGCTCACCAGGATTTTTGAGAAACACCATATATTTT
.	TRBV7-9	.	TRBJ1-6	CASSLGDSPLHF	TGTGCCAGCAGCTTGGGGGATTCACCCCTCCACTTT
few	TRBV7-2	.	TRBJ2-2	CASSLGRVTGELFF	TGTGCCAGCAGCTTGGGCCGGGTCACCGGGGAGCTGTTTTTT
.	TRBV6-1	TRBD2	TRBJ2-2	CASSDDGSGGSLTGELFF	TGTGCCAGCAGCGACGACGGTAGCGGGGGGTCCCTCACCGGGGAGCTGTTTTTT
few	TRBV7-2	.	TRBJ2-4	CASSGSRAKNIQYF	TGTGCCAGCAGCGGAAGCCGAGCCAAAAACATTCAGTACTTC
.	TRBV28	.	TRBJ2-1	CDSSLEGGSYNEQFF	TGTGACAGCAGTTTAGAGGGGGGCTCCTACAATGAGCAGTTCTTC
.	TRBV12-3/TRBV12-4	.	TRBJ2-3	CASSRRDFTDTQYF	TGTGCCAGCAGCCGGAGGGACTTCACAGATACGCAGTATTTT
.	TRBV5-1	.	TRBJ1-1	CASSLAGAAEAFF	TGCGCCAGCAGCTTGGCGGGGGCGGCTGAAGCTTTCTTT
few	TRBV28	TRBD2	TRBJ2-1	CASNPRGDEQFF	TGTGCCAGCAACCCCCGGGGGGATGAGCAGTTCTTC
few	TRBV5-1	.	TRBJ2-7	CASSLRRNPYEQYF	TGCGCCAGCAGCTTGCGTCGGAACCCCTACGAGCAGTACTTC
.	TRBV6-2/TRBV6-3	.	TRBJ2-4	CASSYSNQNIQYF	TGTGCCAGCAGTTACTCGAATCAAAACATTCAGTACTTC
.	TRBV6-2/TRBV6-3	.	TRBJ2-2	CASTAGEAGELFF	TGTGCCAGCACCGCAGGGGAGGCCGGGGAGCTGTTTTTT
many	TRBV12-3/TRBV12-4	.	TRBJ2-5	CASGSGETQYF	TGTGCTTCCGGCTCCGGGGAGACCCAGTACTTC
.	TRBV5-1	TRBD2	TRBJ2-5	CAGSLASVAGGDGETQYF	TGCGCCGGCAGCTTGGCCTCGGTAGCGGGGGGCGATGGAGAGACCCAGTACTTC
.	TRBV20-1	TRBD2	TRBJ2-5	CSARPSGGPQETQYF	TGCAGTGCTCGACCAAGCGGGGGCCCCCAGGAGACCCAGTACTTC
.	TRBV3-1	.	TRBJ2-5	CASSQAGTNKETQYF	TGTGCCAGCAGCCAAGCCGGGACGAACAAAGAGACCCAGTACTTC
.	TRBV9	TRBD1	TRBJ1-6	CASSPTGALTSPLHF	TGTGCCAGCAGCCCGACAGGGGCACTAACCTCACCCCTCCACTTT
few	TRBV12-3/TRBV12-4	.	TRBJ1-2	CASSLNTQYYGYTF	TGTGCCAGCAGTTTAAATACACAGTACTATGGCTACACCTTC
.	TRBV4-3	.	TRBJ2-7	CASSLSLLAQGEQYF	TGCGCCAGCAGCCTCTCGCTTCTAGCGCAGGGAGAGCAGTACTTC
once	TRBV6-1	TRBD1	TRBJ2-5	CASSDRDSLETQYF	TGTGCCAGCAGTGACCGGGACAGCTTAGAGACCCAGTACTTC
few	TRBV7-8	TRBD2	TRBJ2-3	CASSSGTSGGLTDTQYF	TGTGCCAGCAGCTCTGGGACTAGCGGGGGGCTCACAGATACGCAGTATTTT
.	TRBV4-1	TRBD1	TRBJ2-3	CASSQDQTGASTDTQYF	TGCGCCAGCAGCCAAGATCAAACAGGGGCCAGCACAGATACGCAGTATTTT
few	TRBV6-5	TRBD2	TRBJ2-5	CASSRTLAGGRETQYF	TGTGCCAGCAGTCGAACTCTAGCGGGGGGGAGAGAGACCCAGTACTTC
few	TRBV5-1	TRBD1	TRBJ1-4	CASSPRTGHNEKLFF	TGCGCCAGCAGCCCACGGACAGGGCATAATGAAAAACTGTTTTTT
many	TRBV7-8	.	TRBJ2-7	CASSEGPSYEQYF	TGTGCCAGCAGCGAGGGACCCTCCTACGAGCAGTACTTC
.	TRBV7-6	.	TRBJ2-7	CASSSGDYEQYF	TGTGCCAGCAGCTCCGGGGACTACGAGCAGTACTTC
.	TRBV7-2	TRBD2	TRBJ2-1	CASSRLRTSGDTYNEQFF	TGTGCCAGCAGCCGACTAAGGACTAGCGGAGACACCTACAATGAGCAGTTCTTC
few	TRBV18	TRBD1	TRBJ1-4	CASSPGTGNGEKLFF	TGTGCCAGCTCACCGGGGACAGGGAACGGAGAAAAACTGTTTTTT
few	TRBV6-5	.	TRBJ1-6	CASGQRSSYNSPLHF	TGTGCCAGCGGACAGCGGAGCTCCTATAATTCACCCCTCCACTTT
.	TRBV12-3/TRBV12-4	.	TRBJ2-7	CASGASAGREQYF	TGTGCCAGCGGAGCGTCGGCCGGAAGGGAGCAGTACTTC
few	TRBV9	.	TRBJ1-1	CASSQLQTAINTEAFF	TGTGCCAGCAGCCAGCTTCAGACAGCCATAAACACTGAAGCTTTCTTT
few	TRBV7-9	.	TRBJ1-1	CASSLETAFGRMLTEAFF	TGTGCCAGCAGCTTAGAAACGGCATTTGGCCGTATGCTGACTGAAGCTTTCTTT
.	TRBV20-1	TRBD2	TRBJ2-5	CSASDGGAQETQYF	TGCAGTGCTTCTGACGGGGGGGCACAAGAGACCCAGTACTTC
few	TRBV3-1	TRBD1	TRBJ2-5	CASSQDRQGWETQYF	TGTGCCAGCAGCCAAGATCGACAGGGGTGGGAGACCCAGTACTTC
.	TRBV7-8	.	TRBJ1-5	CASSLQGDPIQPQHF	TGTGCCAGCAGCTTACAGGGAGATCCGATCCAGCCCCAGCATTTT
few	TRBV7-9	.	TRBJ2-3	CASSLPPHPGGTDTQYF	TGTGCCAGCAGCTTGCCACCCCATCCGGGGGGCACAGATACGCAGTATTTT
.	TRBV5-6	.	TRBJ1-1	CASSLYDSLNTEAFF	TGTGCCAGCAGCTTGTATGACAGCTTGAACACTGAAGCTTTCTTT
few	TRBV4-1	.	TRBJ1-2	CASSQEAQVVVF	TGCGCCAGCAGCCAAGAGGCCCAGGTCGTAGTCTTC
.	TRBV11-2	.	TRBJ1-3	CASSLDWKGDTIYF	TGTGCCAGCAGCTTAGATTGGAAAGGGGACACCATATATTTT